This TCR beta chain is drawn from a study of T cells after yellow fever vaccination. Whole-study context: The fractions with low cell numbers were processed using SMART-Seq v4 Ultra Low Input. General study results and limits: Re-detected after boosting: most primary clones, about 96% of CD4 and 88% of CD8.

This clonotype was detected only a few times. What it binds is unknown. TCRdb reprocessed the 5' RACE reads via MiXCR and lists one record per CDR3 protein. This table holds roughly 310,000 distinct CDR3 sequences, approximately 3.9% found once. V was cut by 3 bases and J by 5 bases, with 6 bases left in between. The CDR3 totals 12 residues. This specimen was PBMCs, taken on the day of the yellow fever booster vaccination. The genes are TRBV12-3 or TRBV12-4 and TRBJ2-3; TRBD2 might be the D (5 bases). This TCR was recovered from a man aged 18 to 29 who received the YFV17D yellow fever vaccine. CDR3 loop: CASSFREDTQYF. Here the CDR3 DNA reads TGTGCCAGCAGTTTTCGGGAAGATACGCAGTATTTT.